A single T cell receptor beta chain is shown here with its context. Its antigen is still unknown. The PCR ran on 60 Vbeta and 13 Jbeta primers. Sequenced by immunoSEQ multiplex PCR; TCRdb stores in-frame clones only, minus some. The data contain 99,000 or so clones, approximately 69% of them singletons. This entry is derived from a study of cytomegalovirus exposure and HLA in healthy donors. Study overall: Earlier results showed almost 120 million unique TCR beta sequences derived from 150 million to 200 million T cells. Findings of the study overall: Immune exposure was documented only through CMV serostatus.

Trimming shortened V by 1 base and J by 14 bases, and 18 bases separated the two germline ends. The CDR3 runs 14 residues. Germline V CDR1 and CDR2: MDHEN, SYDVKM. What was sequenced was PBMCs. This receptor was obtained from a man aged 25-40 years in good health and CMV-seronegative. The V gene is TRBV28, the J gene TRBJ2-1, with D perhaps TRBD2 (5 bases). The chain's CDR3 is CASSLFGRVINEFF. The CDR3 region has the DNA TGTGCCAGCAGTTTATTCGGGCGGGTAATCAATGAGTTCTTC.